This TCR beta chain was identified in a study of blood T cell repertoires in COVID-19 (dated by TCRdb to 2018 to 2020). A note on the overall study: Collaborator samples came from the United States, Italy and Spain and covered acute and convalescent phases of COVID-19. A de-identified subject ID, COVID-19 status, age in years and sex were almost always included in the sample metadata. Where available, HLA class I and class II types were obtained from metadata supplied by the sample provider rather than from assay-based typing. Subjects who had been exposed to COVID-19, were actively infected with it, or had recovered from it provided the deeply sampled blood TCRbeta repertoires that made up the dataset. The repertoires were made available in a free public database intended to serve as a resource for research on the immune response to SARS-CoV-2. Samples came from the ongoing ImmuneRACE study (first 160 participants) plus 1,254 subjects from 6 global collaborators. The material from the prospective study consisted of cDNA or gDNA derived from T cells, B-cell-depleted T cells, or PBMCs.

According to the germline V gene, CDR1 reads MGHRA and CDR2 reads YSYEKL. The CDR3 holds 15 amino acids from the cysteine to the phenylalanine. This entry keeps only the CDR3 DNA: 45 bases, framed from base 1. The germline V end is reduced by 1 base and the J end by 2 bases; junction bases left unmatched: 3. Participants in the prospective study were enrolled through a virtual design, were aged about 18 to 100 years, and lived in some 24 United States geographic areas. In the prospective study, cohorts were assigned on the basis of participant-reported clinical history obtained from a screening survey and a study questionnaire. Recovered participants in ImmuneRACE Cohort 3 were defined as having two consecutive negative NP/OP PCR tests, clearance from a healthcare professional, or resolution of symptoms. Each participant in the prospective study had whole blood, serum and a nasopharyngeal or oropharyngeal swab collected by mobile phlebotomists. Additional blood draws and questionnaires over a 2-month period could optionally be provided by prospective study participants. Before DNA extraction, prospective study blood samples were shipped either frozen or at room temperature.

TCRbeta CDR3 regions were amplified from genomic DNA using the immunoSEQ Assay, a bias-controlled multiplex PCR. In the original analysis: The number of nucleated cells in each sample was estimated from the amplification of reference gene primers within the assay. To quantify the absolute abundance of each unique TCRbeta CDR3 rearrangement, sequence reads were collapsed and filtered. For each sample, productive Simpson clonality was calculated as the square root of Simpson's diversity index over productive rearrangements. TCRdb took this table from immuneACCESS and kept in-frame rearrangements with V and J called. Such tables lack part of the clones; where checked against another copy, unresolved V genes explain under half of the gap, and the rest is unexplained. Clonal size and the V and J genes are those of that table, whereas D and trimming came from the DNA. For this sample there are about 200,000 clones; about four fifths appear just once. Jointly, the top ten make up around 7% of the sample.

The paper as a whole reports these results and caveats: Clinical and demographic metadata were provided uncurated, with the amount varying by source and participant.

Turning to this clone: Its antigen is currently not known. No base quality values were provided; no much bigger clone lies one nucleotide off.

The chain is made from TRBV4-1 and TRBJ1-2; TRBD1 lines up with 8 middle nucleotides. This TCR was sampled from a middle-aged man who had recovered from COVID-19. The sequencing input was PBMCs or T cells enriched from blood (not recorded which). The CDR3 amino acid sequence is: CASSQVHRGNYGYTF. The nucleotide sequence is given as TGCGCCAGCAGCCAAGTACACAGGGGGAACTATGGCTACACCTTC.